The present T cell receptor (beta chain) was sequenced within a study of early T cells in non-severe SARS-CoV-2 infection. Study information: The input, bulk RNA from unsorted whole blood, was sequenced, and chains were unpaired.

Study-wide points: Matching results from VDJdb favored anti-spike CD8 responses, leaving private and CD4 specificities undetected.

This clonotype was counted a few times. Its target is unknown. V gave up 2 bases and J gave up 2 bases, with 11 bases separating them. Germline V gives CDR1 SGHVS, CDR2 FNYEAQ. CDR3 length: 15 amino acids. Individual cDNA molecules were tagged with unique molecular identifiers, the study reported. TCRdb called the 5' RACE reads again in MiXCR, with one record for every CDR3 protein. Of around 84,000 distinct CDR3 sequences in the sample, 8% to 13% were seen once. The sample was whole blood, taken at baseline. The genes are TRBV7-6 and TRBJ2-3; D is possibly TRBD1 (5 bases). This sequence was found in an adult who was a healthcare worker with PCR-confirmed SARS-CoV-2 infection or an uninfected control (not recorded which). The CDR3 sequence is CASSLTGQVTDTQYF. The CDR3 DNA reads as TGTGCCAGCAGCTTAACAGGTCAAGTCACAGATACGCAGTATTTT. Full variable domain (missing parts from reference TRBV7-6 and TRBJ2-3): GAGVSQSPRYKVTKRGQDVALRCDPISGHVSLYWYRQALGQGPEFLTYFNYEAQQDKSGLPNDRFSAERPEGSISTLTIQRTEQRDSAMYRCASSLTGQVTDTQYFGPGTRLTVL.